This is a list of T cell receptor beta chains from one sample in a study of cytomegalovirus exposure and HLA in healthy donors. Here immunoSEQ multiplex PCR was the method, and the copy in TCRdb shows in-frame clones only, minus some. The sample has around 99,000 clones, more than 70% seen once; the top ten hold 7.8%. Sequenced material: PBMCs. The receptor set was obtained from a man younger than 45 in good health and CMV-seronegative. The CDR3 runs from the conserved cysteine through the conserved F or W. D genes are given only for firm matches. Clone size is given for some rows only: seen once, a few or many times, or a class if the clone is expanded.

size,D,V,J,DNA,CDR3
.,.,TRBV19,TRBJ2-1,TGTGCCAGTAGTCCGTATGCGCAGGGAAGAAATGAGCAGTTCTTC,CASSPYAQGRNEQFF
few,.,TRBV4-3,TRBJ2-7,TGCGCCAGCAGCCAAGGATCGACAGCTACCTACGAGCAGTACTTC,CASSQGSTATYEQYF
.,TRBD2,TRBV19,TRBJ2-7,TGTGCCAGTAGTCTTCAACCGGGACTAGCGGGGGGAAGCTACGAGCAGTACTTC,CASSLQPGLAGGSYEQYF
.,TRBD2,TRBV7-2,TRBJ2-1,TGTGCCAGCAGCTTAATGCCAAGCGGGAGCTACAATGAGCAGTTCTTC,CASSLMPSGSYNEQFF
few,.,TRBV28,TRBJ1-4,TGTGCCATCCCGGGTGCAGGGGCGCTATCCAGTGAAAAACTGTTTTTT,CAIPGAGALSSEKLFF
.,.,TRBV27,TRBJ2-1,TGTGCCAGCAGTTTATCCGGTTATGAGCAGTTCTTC,CASSLSGYEQFF
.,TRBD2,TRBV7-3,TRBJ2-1,TGTGCCAGCAGCTTAAGTGCTAGCGGGGGAAACTACAATGAGCAGTTCTTC,CASSLSASGGNYNEQFF
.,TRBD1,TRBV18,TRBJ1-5,TGTGCCAGCCTCAGGGGGCTTGGACAGCCCCAGCATTTT,CASLRGLGQPQHF
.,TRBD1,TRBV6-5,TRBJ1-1,TGTGCCAGCAGAGGACAGGGAGCGAAGAACACTGAAGCTTTCTTT,CASRGQGAKNTEAFF
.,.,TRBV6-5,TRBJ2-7,TGTGCCAGCTCGAGGACAAAGGAGGGCGAGCAGTACTTC,CASSRTKEGEQYF
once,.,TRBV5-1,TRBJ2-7,TGCGCCAGCAAACCTCAGGGGACCACCTACGAGCAGTACTTC,CASKPQGTTYEQYF
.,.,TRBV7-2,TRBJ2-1,TGTGCCAGCAGCTTAGTGGTAGCGCACTACAATGAGCAGTTCTTC,CASSLVVAHYNEQFF
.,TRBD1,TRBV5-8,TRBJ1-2,TGTGCCAGCGGCGAAGCCGGGACAGATTCCTATGGCTACACCTTC,CASGEAGTDSYGYTF
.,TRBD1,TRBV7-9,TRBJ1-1,TGTGCCAGCAGCTCGCGACAGGGCGTAGACACTGAAGCTTTCTTT,CASSSRQGVDTEAFF
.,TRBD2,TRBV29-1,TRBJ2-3,TGCAGCGTTGAAGGAGGGACTAGCGGGAGCCTAAATACAGATACGCAGTATTTT,CSVEGGTSGSLNTDTQYF
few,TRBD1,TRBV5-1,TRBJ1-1,TGCGCCAGCAGCCCTTGGCCGGGACAGGGCAATGAAGCTTTCTTT,CASSPWPGQGNEAFF
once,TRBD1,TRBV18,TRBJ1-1,TGTGCCAGCTCACCAGGACAGGGTCCCACTGAAGCTTTCTTT,CASSPGQGPTEAFF
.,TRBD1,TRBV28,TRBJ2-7,TGTGCCAGCAGCGGGACAGGGGGGTGGGAGCAGTACTTC,CASSGTGGWEQYF
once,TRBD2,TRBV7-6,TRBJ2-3,TGTGCCAGCTCCCGACCACATAGCGGGAGAGGTGGCACAGATACGCAGTATTTT,CASSRPHSGRGGTDTQYF
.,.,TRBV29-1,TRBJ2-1,TGCAGCGTTGAAGGGACAGCAAAGAATTACAATGAGCAGTTCTTC,CSVEGTAKNYNEQFF
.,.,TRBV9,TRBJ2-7,TGTGCCAGCAGCGGCCCGAGCTCCTACGAGCAGTACTTC,CASSGPSSYEQYF
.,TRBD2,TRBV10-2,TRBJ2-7,TGCGCCAGCACCCCGGGACTAGAGTCCTACGAGCAGTACTTC,CASTPGLESYEQYF
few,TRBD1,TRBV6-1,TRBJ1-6,TGTGCCAGCAGTGAAGCCGGGGCGCGACAGGGTTTTAATTCACCCCTCCACTTT,CASSEAGARQGFNSPLHF
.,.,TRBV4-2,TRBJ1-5,TGTGCCAGCAGCCAAGATTGGGGGGTTGGAAATCAGCCCCAGCATTTT,CASSQDWGVGNQPQHF
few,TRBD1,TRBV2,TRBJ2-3,TGTGCCAGCAGTCCCGGACAGGGGAGGGATACGCAGTATTTT,CASSPGQGRDTQYF
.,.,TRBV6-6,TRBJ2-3,TGTGCCAGCAGTTACACCGAGAGCACAGATACGCAGTATTTT,CASSYTESTDTQYF
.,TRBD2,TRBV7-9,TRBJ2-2,TGTGCCAGCATCCCTCTATACCCCGGGACTAGCGGGCTCGGGGAGCTGTTTTTT,CASIPLYPGTSGLGELFF
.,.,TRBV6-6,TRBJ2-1,TGTGCCAGCAGTATGCAGGGGACCCCAACATACAATGAGCAGTTCTTC,CASSMQGTPTYNEQFF
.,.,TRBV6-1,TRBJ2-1,TGTGCCAGCAGCGCACTGGGGGGGGCTTGGTCGTTCTTC,CASSALGGAWSFF
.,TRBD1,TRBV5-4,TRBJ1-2,TGTGCCAGCATCCCGCGCCCTAGACAGGGGGGTGTCAGTGGCTACACCTTC,CASIPRPRQGGVSGYTF
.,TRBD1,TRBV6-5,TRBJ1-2,TGTGCCAGCAGTTACTCGTTTCGGACAGGGGGTGGCTACACCTTC,CASSYSFRTGGGYTF
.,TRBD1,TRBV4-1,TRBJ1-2,TGCGCCAGCGGACAGGGGGCTAACTATGGCTACACCTTC,CASGQGANYGYTF
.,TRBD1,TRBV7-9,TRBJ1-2,TGTGCCAGCAGTTCTCCGGGACAGGGGGATTATGGCTACACCTTC,CASSSPGQGDYGYTF
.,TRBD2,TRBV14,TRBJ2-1,TGTGCCAGCAGCCAAGAGTTGGGAGGGAATGAGCAGTTCTTC,CASSQELGGNEQFF
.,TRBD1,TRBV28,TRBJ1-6,TGTGCCAGCGTCACGAGACAGGGTAATTCACCCCTCCACTTT,CASVTRQGNSPLHF
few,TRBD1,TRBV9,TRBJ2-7,TGTGCCAGCAGCGTCGGGGACAGGGGGTATACCTACGAGCAGTACTTC,CASSVGDRGYTYEQYF
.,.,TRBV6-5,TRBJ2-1,TGTGCCAGCAGTTACGGCACTAGCAATGGCTACAATGAGCAGTTCTTC,CASSYGTSNGYNEQFF
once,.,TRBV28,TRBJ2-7,TGTGCCAGTAGTAGAATGGAGTTCGACTACGAGCAGTACTTC,CASSRMEFDYEQYF
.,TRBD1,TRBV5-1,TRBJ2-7,TGCGCCAGCAGCGGCGGGACAGGGTGGTCCTACGAGCAGTACTTC,CASSGGTGWSYEQYF
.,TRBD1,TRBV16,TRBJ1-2,TGTGCCAGCAGCCAACGCAGGACAGGGGGCTATGGCTACACCTTC,CASSQRRTGGYGYTF
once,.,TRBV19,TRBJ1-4,TGTGCCAGTAGTAAGGCAGGGTTGGAAAAACTGTTTTTT,CASSKAGLEKLFF
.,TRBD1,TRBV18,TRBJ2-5,TGTGCCAGCTCTCAGGACAGGGGTAGTCGAGAGACCCAGTACTTC,CASSQDRGSRETQYF
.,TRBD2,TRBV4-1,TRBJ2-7,TGCGCCAGCAGCCAAGATCTCCTAGCGGGGGCCACCTACGAGCAGTACTTC,CASSQDLLAGATYEQYF
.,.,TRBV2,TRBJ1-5,TGTGCCAGCAGAAGGACAGAGGATCAGCCCCAGCATTTT,CASRRTEDQPQHF
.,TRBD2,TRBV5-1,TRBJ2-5,TGCGCCAGCAGCCCAGGGACTAGCGGCCAAGAGACCCAGTACTTC,CASSPGTSGQETQYF
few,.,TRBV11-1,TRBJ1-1,TGTGCCAGCAGCCGGAGGGCAGGGAACACTGAAGCTTTCTTT,CASSRRAGNTEAFF
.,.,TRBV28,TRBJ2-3,TGTGCCAGCAGTTTCTCCTTTTCTGCAGATACGCAGTATTTT,CASSFSFSADTQYF
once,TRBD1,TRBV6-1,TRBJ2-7,TGTGCCAGCAGCGAGGGACAGGGGAGAGAGCAGTACTTC,CASSEGQGREQYF
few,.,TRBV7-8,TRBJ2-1,TGTGCCAGCAGCTTAGGGTGGGGCCGAGGCAATGAGCAGTTCTTC,CASSLGWGRGNEQFF
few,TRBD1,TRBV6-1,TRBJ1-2,TGTGCCAGCAGTGAGGGACAGGGATCCCGGAACTATGGCTACACCTTC,CASSEGQGSRNYGYTF
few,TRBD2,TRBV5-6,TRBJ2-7,TGTGCCAGCCCACTTGACACCACAACTAGCGGTGCCTACGAGCAGTACTTC,CASPLDTTTSGAYEQYF
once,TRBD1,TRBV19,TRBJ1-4,TGTGCCAGTCTGGAGCCGGAGGGGACAGGCCATGAAAAACTGTTTTTT,CASLEPEGTGHEKLFF
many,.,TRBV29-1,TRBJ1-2,TGCAGCGTTGCAGAAAGCGGGGAGGGCTATGGCTACACCTTC,CSVAESGEGYGYTF
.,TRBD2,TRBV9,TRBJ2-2,TGTGCCAGCAGCGTAGCGCAAGGGGAGGGTGCGAACACCGGGGAGCTGTTTTTT,CASSVAQGEGANTGELFF
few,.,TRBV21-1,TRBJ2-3,TGTGCCAGCAGCAATGGATCAGAGGGCAGCACAGATACGCAGTATTTT,CASSNGSEGSTDTQYF
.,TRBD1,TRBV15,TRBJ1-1,TGTGCCACCAGCGGGGACAGGGCGAACACTGAAGCTTTCTTT,CATSGDRANTEAFF
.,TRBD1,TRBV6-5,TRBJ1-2,TGTGCCAGCAGTTACTCTCCCGACAGGGGGTCTGGCTACACCTTC,CASSYSPDRGSGYTF
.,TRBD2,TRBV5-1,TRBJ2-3,TGCGCCAGCAGCTTGAGCGGGAGTGTCGGTGATACGCAGTATTTT,CASSLSGSVGDTQYF
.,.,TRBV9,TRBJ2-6,TGTGCCAGCAGCGAACAGGGTTTCGGGACTGGGGCCAACGTCCTGACTTTC,CASSEQGFGTGANVLTF
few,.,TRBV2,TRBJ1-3,TGTGCCAGCATGTCTTCCGGAAACACCATATATTTT,CASMSSGNTIYF